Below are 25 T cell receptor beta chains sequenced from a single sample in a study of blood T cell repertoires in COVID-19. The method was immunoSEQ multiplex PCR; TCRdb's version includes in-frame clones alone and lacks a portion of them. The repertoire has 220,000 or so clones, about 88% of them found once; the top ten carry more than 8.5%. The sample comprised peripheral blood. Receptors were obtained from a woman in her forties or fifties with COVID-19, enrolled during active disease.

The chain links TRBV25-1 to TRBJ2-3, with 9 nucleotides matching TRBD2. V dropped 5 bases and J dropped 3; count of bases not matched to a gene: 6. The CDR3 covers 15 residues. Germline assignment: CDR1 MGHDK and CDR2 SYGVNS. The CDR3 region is CASSRGGGATDTQYF. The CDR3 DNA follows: TGTGCCAGCAGTCGTGGCGGGGGGGCGACAGATACGCAGTATTTT.

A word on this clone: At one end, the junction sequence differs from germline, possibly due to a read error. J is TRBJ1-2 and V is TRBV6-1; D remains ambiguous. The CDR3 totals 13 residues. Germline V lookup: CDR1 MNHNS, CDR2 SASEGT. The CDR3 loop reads CASSEGVRLPLHF. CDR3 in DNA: TGTGCCAGCAGTGAAGGGGTCAGGCTACCCCTACACTTC.

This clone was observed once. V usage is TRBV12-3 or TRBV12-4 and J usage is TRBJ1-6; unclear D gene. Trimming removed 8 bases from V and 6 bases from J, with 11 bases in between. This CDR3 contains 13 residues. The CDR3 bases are TGTGCCAGCGGGCCTACCGGTAATTCACCCCTCCACTTT. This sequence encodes CASGPTGNSPLHF.

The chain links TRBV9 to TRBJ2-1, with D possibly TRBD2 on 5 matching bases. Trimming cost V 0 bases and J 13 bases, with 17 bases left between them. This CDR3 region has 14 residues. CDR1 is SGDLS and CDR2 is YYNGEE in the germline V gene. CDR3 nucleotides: TGTGCCAGCAGCGTAGGGGGTCCTGGACTTGAACAGTTCTTC. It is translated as CASSVGGPGLEQFF.

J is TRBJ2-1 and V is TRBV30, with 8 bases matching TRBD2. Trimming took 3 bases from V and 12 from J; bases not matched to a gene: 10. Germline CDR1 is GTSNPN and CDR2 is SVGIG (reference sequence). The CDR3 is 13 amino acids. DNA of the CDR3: TGTGCCTGGAGGGAACGGGGGGGCCTAGGGCAGTTCTTC. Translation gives CAWRERGGLGQFF.

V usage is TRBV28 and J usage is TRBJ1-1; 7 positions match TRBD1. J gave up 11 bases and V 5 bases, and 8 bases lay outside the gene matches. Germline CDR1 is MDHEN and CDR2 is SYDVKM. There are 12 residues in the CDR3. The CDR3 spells CASSLSTGMAFF. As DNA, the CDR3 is TGTGCCAGCAGTCTTTCGACAGGGATGGCTTTCTTT.

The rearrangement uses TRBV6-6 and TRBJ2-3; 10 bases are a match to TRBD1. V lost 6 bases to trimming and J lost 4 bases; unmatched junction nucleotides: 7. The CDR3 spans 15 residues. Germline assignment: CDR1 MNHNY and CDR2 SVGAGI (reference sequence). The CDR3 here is CASSLGDRGPDTQYF. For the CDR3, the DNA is TGTGCCAGCAGCCTAGGGGACAGGGGCCCAGATACGCAGTATTTT.

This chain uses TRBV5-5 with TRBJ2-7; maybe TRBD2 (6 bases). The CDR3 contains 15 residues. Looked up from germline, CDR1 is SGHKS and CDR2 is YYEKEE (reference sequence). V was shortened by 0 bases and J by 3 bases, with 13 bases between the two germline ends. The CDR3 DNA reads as TGTGCCAGCAGCTTGGAGGGACTGTCCTACTACGAGCAGTACGTC. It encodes CASSLEGLSYYEQYV.

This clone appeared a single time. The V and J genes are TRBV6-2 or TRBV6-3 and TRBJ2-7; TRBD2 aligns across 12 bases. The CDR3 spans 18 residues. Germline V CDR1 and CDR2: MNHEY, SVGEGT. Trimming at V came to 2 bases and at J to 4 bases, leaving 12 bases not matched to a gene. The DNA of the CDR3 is TGTGCCAGCAGTTACGCAGGACTAGCGGGGACAAAAACGTACGAGCAGTACTTC. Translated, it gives CASSYAGLAGTKTYEQYF.

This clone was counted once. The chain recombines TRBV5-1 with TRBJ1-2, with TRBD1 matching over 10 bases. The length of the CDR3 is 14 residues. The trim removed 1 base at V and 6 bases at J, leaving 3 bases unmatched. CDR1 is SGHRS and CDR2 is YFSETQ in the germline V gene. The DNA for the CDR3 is TGCGCCAGCAGCTTGTATGGGACAGGGGATGGCTACACCTTC. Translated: CASSLYGTGDGYTF.

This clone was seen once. For the CDR3, the DNA is TGTGCCTGGCTCCGGGACAGGAACACTGAAGCTTTCTTT. Protein sequence: CAWLRDRNTEAFF. The chain joins TRBV30 to TRBJ1-1; TRBD1 matches 7 bases. CDR1 GTSNPN and CDR2 SVGIG come from the germline V gene (reference sequence). This CDR3 comprises 13 residues. J gave up 1 base and V 5 bases, and 4 bases lay outside the gene matches.

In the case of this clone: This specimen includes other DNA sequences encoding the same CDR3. The CDR3 DNA is TGCGCCAGCAGCCTGGACAGGAGCACAGATACGCAGTATTTT. Translation: CASSLDRSTDTQYF. The chain carries TRBV5-1 and TRBJ2-3; TRBD1 matches at 7 bases. The V and J ends lost 4 bases and 0 bases, in that order; junction bases with no gene match: 2. Germline V gene lookup returns CDR1 SGHRS and CDR2 YFSETQ. This CDR3 is built from 14 residues.

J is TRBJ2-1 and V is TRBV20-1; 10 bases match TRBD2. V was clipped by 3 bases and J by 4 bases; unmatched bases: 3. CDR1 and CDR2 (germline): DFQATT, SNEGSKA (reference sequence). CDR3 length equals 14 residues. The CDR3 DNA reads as TGCAGTGCTAGTCTAGCGGGGGAGTACAATGAGCAGTTCTTC. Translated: CSASLAGEYNEQFF.

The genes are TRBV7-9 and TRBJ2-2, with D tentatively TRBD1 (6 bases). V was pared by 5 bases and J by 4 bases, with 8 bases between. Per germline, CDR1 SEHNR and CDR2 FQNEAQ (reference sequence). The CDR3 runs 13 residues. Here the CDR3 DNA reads TGTGCCAGCAGCGGACAGTCCACCGGGGAGCTGTTTTTT. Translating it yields CASSGQSTGELFF.

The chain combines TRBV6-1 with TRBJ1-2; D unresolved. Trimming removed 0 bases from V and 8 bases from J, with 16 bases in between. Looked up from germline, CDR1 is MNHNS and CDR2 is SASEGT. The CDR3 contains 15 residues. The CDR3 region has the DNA TGTGCCAGCAGTGAAGCCCTAACGTGGTTTTTGGGCTACACCTTC. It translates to CASSEALTWFLGYTF.

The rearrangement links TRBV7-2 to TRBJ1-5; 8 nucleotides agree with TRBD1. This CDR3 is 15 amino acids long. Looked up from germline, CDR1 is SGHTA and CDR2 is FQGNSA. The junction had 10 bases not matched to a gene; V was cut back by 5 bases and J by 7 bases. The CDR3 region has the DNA TGTGCCAGCAGCCCCAGGACAGGGCGGGGCCAGCCCCAGCATTTT. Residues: CASSPRTGRGQPQHF.

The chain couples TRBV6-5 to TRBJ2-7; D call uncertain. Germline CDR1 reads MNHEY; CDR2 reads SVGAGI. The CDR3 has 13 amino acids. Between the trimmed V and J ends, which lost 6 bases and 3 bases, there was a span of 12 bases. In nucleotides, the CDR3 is TGTGCCAGCAGCCCCCGTCCCTTCTACGAGCAGTACTTC. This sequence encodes CASSPRPFYEQYF.

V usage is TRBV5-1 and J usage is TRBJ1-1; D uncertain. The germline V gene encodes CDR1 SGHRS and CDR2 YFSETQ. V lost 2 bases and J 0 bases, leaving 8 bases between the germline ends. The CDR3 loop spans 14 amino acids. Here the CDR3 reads CASSLRGMNTEAFF. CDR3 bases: TGCGCCAGCAGCTTAAGAGGAATGAACACTGAAGCTTTCTTT.

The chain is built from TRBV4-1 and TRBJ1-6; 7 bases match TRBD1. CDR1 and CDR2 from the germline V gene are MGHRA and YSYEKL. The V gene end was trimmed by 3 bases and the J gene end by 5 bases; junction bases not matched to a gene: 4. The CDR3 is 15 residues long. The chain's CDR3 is CASSHYRGNNSPLHF. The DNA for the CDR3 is TGCGCCAGCAGCCACTACAGGGGAAATAATTCACCCCTCCACTTT.

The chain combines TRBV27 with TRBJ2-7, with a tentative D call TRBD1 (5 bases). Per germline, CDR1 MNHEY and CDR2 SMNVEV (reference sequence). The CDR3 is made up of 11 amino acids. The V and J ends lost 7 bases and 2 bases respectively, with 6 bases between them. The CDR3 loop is CASKTAYEQYF. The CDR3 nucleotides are TGTGCCAGCAAGACAGCCTACGAGCAGTACTTC.

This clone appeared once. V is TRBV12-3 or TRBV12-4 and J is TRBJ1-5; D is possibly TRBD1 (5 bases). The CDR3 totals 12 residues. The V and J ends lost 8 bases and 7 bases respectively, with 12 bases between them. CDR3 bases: TGTGCCAGCTCATTCACAGGCCAGCCCCAGCATTTT. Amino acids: CASSFTGQPQHF.

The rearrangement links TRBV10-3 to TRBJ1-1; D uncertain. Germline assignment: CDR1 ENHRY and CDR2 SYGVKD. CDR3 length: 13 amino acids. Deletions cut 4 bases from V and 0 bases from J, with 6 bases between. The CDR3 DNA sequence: TGTGCCATCAGTGGGGAGATGAACACTGAAGCTTTCTTT. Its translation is CAISGEMNTEAFF.

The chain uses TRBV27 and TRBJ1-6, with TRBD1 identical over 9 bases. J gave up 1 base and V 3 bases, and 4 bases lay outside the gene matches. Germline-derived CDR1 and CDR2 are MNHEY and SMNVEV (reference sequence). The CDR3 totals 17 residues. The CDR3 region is CASSFDRGKSYNSPLHF. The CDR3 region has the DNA TGTGCCAGCAGTTTTGACAGGGGGAAGTCCTATAATTCACCCCTCCACTTT.

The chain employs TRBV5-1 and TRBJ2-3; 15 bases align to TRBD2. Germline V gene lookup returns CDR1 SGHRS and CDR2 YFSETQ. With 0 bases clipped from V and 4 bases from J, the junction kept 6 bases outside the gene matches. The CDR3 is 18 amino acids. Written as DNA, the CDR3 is TGCGCCAGCAGCTTGGCCGGACTAGCGGGGGGGCAATCAGATACGCAGTATTTT. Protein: CASSLAGLAGGQSDTQYF.

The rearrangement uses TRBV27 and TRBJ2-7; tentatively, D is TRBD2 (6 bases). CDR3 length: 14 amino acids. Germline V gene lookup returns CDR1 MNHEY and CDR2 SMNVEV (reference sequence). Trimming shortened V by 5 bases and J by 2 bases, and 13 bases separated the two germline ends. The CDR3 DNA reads TGTGCCAGCAGTCCCCAGCGGGTTCCCTACGAGCAGTACTTC. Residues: CASSPQRVPYEQYF.